Listed here are 18 T cell receptor beta chains from one sample, sequenced in a study of shared T cell receptors in the human thymus. Only in-frame clones appear in the TCRdb table, and some are missing; sequencing was by immunoSEQ multiplex PCR. In the table there are about 660,000 clones, about 90% of which are singletons. Separately, the same data were catalogued under a study of human thymus T cells.

Sequenced: thymocytes. Receptors originate from a boy in the first two years of life with a congenital heart defect.

This chain uses TRBV27 with TRBJ2-1; a possible D gene is TRBD1 (5 bases). This CDR3 contains 15 residues. CDR1 is MNHEY and CDR2 is SMNVEV in the germline V gene (reference sequence). The V end was cut by 2 bases, the J end by 5 bases, with 13 bases between. The CDR3 here is CASSLGVARDNEQFF. The CDR3 region has the DNA TGTGCCAGCAGTTTAGGAGTAGCCAGGGACAATGAGCAGTTCTTC.

The V gene is TRBV15, the J gene TRBJ2-3; TRBD2 agrees at 11 bases. Germline lookup yields CDR1 LNHNV and CDR2 YYDKDF (reference sequence). The CDR3 spans 21 residues. Losses at the gene ends were 0 bases for V and 3 bases for J; bases not matched to a gene: 17. The CDR3 reads CATSRDPVLAGDRCRTDTQYF. The CDR3 DNA is TGTGCCACCAGCAGAGATCCGGTACTAGCGGGAGATCGCTGTAGGACAGATACGCAGTATTTT.

V is TRBV11-2 and J is TRBJ2-1; D is unclear. Germline CDR1 and CDR2: SGHAT and FQNNGV. Trimming removed 3 bases from V and 0 bases from J, with 21 bases in between. The CDR3 extends over 19 amino acids. The DNA of the CDR3 is TGTGCCAGCAGCTTTATCGCCATGGAGCAGTTATTCTCCTACAATGAGCAGTTCTTC. Its protein product is CASSFIAMEQLFSYNEQFF. Full variable domain (rest looked up from reference TRBV11-2 and TRBJ2-1): EAGVAQSPRYKIIEKRQSVAFWCNPISGHATLYWYQQILGQGPKLLIQFQNNGVVDDSQLPKDRFSAERLKGVDSTLKIQPAKLEDSAVYLCASSFIAMEQLFSYNEQFFGPGTRLTVL.

V gene TRBV10-2 combines with J gene TRBJ2-2; weak D call: TRBD1 (6 bases). This CDR3 has 16 amino acids. The germline V and J ends were trimmed by 11 bases and 7 bases, with 26 bases remaining between them. CDR1 and CDR2 (germline): WSHSY, SAAADI. CDR3 in DNA: TGCGCCCCCAGGCCCCACCGGACAGTGAAATACGGGGAGCTGTTTTTT. Translated: CAPRPHRTVKYGELFF.

The chain carries TRBV27 and TRBJ1-6, with D maybe TRBD1 (6 bases). Trimming left V 4 bases short and J 5 bases short, with 15 bases between. The CDR3 totals 16 residues. CDR1 and CDR2 from the germline V gene are MNHEY and SMNVEV (reference sequence). The CDR3: CASSSQQGTDNSPLHF. The CDR3 DNA reads as TGTGCCAGCAGTTCCCAACAGGGCACTGATAATTCACCCCTCCACTTT.

To note about this clone: Additional DNA sequences in this sample encode the identical CDR3. The chain combines TRBV5-1 with TRBJ2-3; 12 bases are shared with TRBD2. CDR1 is SGHRS and CDR2 is YFSETQ in the germline V gene. J was trimmed by 4 bases and V by 3 bases; bases with no gene match: 3. The CDR3 runs to 15 residues. The CDR3 bases are TGCGCCAGCAGCTCACTAGCGGGGGGCCCAGATACGCAGTATTTT. It yields the protein CASSSLAGGPDTQYF.

This rearrangement joins TRBV30 to TRBJ2-7; a possible D gene is TRBD2 (6 bases). Trimming shortened V by 3 bases and J by 7 bases, and 16 bases separated the two germline ends. Germline CDR1 GTSNPN, CDR2 SVGIG (reference sequence). The CDR3 runs to 13 residues. The CDR3 region is CAWREAGRIEQYF. The CDR3 DNA follows: TGTGCCTGGAGAGAGGCAGGGAGGATAGAGCAGTACTTC.

The CDR3 protein is CASSFFVIWTGYNEQFF. The CDR3 bases are TGTGCCAGCAGCTTCTTCGTAATCTGGACAGGGTACAATGAGCAGTTCTTC. V and J are TRBV7-2 and TRBJ2-1; TRBD1 matches 8 bases. Germline CDR1 and CDR2: SGHTA and FQGNSA. This CDR3 has 17 residues. V was clipped by 3 bases and J by 4 bases; unmatched bases: 11.

CDR3 loop: CASSPEEVNTGELFF. CDR3 sequence (DNA): TGTGCCAGCAGTCCGGAGGAGGTTAACACCGGGGAGCTGTTTTTT. This rearrangement joins TRBV28 to TRBJ2-2; a weak D match, TRBD2 (5 bases). The germline V gene encodes CDR1 MDHEN and CDR2 SYDVKM. V gave up 5 bases and J gave up 2 bases, with 12 bases separating them. There are 15 residues in the CDR3.

The genes are TRBV27 and TRBJ2-1; maybe TRBD1 (6 bases). V lost 4 bases and J lost 5, with 24 bases in between. In germline, CDR1 is MNHEY, CDR2 SMNVEV (reference sequence). This CDR3 region has 18 residues. The CDR3 DNA reads TGTGCCAGCAGTTCCCTATATACAGGGAGAGGTGGGAACAATGAGCAGTTCTTC. It is translated as CASSSLYTGRGGNNEQFF.

The chain recombines TRBV7-2 with TRBJ2-1, with TRBD2 identical over 11 bases. The CDR3 spans 15 residues. V was pared by 5 bases and J by 6 bases, with 6 bases of the junction left unmatched. Germline V gene data show CDR1 as SGHTA and CDR2 as FQGNSA. CDR3 loop: CASSTLAGGSNEQFF. The CDR3 DNA sequence: TGTGCCAGCAGCACGCTAGCGGGAGGATCCAATGAGCAGTTCTTC.

The sample holds a few counts of this clone. The chain links TRBV28 to TRBJ1-4; TRBD1 aligns across 8 bases. The germline V gene encodes CDR1 MDHEN and CDR2 SYDVKM. This CDR3 contains 17 residues. The V segment lost 2 bases and the J segment 4 bases; nucleotides outside the gene matches: 9. CDR3 protein: CASSLRRAGGYNEKLFF. The CDR3 coding sequence is TGTGCCAGCAGTTTAAGGAGGGCAGGGGGCTATAATGAAAAACTGTTTTTT. The full variable domain, completed using reference TRBV28 and TRBJ1-4, is DVKVTQSSRYLVKRTGEKVFLECVQDMDHENMFWYRQDPGLGLRLIYFSYDVKMKEKGDIPEGYSVSREKKERFSLILESASTNQTSMYLCASSLRRAGGYNEKLFFGSGTQLSVL.

The chain joins TRBV14 to TRBJ2-1; the D is unclear. The germline CDR1 and CDR2 sequences are SGHDN and FVKESK. This CDR3 contains 14 residues. Trimming stripped 4 bases from V and 9 bases from J, with 16 bases between. In DNA form, the CDR3 reads TGTGCCAGCAGCCCCCGATTAAGCTTTACTGAGCAGTTCTTC. It specifies CASSPRLSFTEQFF. Based on the CDR3 plus reference TRBV14 and TRBJ2-1, the full variable domain is EAGVTQFPSHSVIEKGQTVTLRCDPISGHDNLYWYRRVMGKEIKFLLHFVKESKQDESGMPNNRFLAERTGGTYSTLKVQPAELEDSGVYFCASSPRLSFTEQFFGPGTRLTVL.

The rearrangement joins TRBV7-7 to TRBJ2-7, with a possible D match to TRBD2 (5 bases). The CDR3 length is 13 residues. Trimming left V 2 bases short and J 5 bases short, with 10 bases between. Germline assignment: CDR1 SSHAT and CDR2 FNYEAQ (reference sequence). The CDR3 nucleotides are TGTGCCAGCAGCTTAAGGCGAGGGAACGAGCAGTACTTC. This translates into CASSLRRGNEQYF. The whole variable domain, remainder taken from reference TRBV7-7 and TRBJ2-7, is GAGVSQSPRYKVTKRGQDVTLRCDPISSHATLYWYQQALGQGPEFLTYFNYEAQPDKSGLPSDRFSAERPEGSISTLTIQRTEQRDSAMYRCASSLRRGNEQYFGPGTRLTVT.

This chain connects TRBV27 to TRBJ2-1; 11 positions match TRBD1. The CDR3 covers 15 residues. With 3 bases clipped from V and 6 bases from J, the junction kept 4 bases outside the gene matches. Germline loops: CDR1 MNHEY, CDR2 SMNVEV (reference sequence). The CDR3 loop is CASSLGTGGFNEQFF. The CDR3 DNA reads as TGTGCCAGCAGTTTGGGGACAGGGGGTTTCAATGAGCAGTTCTTC.

The gene calls are TRBV10-2 and TRBJ2-1, with D possibly being TRBD2 (8 bases). Trimming shortened V by 8 bases and J by 0 bases, and 26 bases separated the two germline ends. CDR1 and CDR2 from the germline V gene are WSHSY and SAAADI. CDR3 size: 19 residues. The CDR3: CASDPREGAGTSSYNEQFF. CDR3 nucleotides: TGCGCCAGCGATCCCCGGGAGGGGGCGGGTACCAGCTCCTACAATGAGCAGTTCTTC.

V usage is TRBV21-1 and J usage is TRBJ1-6; the DNA was not compared with TRBD1, the D call given in the table. TRBV21-1 is a recognized pseudogene. The CDR3 loop spans 18 amino acids. Here the CDR3 reads CASSLPFEDRPYNSPLHF. Written as DNA, the CDR3 is TGTGCCAGCAGCTTACCATTTGAGGACAGGCCCTATAATTCACCCCTCCACTTT.

This clone occurred a few times. The chain couples TRBV11-2 to TRBJ2-5, with 12 bases matching TRBD2. After removal of 3 bases from V and 0 bases from J, the junction contained 8 bases not matched to a gene. CDR3 length equals 18 residues. Germline V lookup: CDR1 SGHAT, CDR2 FQNNGV. CDR3 loop: CASSLPRTSGMYQETQYF. The CDR3 DNA follows: TGTGCCAGCAGCTTGCCTCGGACTAGCGGGATGTACCAAGAGACCCAGTACTTC.